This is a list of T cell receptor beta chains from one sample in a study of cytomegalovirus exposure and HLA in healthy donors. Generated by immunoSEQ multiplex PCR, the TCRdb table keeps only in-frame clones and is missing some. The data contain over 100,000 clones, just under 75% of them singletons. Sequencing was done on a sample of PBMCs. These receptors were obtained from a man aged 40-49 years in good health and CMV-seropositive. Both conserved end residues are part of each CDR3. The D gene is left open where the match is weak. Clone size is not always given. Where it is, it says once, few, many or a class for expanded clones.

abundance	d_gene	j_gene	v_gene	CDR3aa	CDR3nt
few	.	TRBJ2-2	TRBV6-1	CASSERSLGPNTGELFF	TGTGCCAGCAGTGAAAGGTCCTTGGGGCCGAACACCGGGGAGCTGTTTTTT
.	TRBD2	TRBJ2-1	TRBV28	CASSQGGASGRKDEQFF	TGTGCCAGCAGTCAGGGGGGGGCTAGCGGGAGGAAAGATGAGCAGTTCTTC
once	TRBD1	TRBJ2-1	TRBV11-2	CASSDTGTASYNEQFF	TGTGCCAGCAGCGATACCGGGACAGCTTCGTACAATGAGCAGTTCTTC
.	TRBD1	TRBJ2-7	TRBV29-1	CSVYIPGQGDYEQYF	TGCAGCGTTTATATCCCGGGACAGGGGGACTACGAGCAGTACTTC
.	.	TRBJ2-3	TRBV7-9	CASGTPYTDTQYF	TGTGCCAGCGGGACTCCTTACACAGATACGCAGTATTTT
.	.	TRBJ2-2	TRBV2	CASKPGLNTGELFF	TGTGCCAGTAAACCGGGACTCAACACCGGGGAGCTGTTTTTT
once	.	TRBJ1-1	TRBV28	CASSLRRSMNTEAFF	TGTGCCAGCAGTTTACGCAGGTCCATGAACACTGAAGCTTTCTTT
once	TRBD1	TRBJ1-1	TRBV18	CASSPPTGGLSEAFF	TGTGCCAGCTCACCACCGACAGGGGGCCTCTCTGAAGCTTTCTTT
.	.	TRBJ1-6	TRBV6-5	CASSSPGHTNSPLHF	TGTGCCAGCAGCTCACCGGGACACACCAATTCACCCCTCCACTTT
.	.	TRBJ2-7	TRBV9	CASSVETAAFYEQYF	TGTGCCAGCAGCGTAGAGACAGCCGCCTTCTACGAGCAGTACTTC
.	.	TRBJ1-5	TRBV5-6	CASSARGSNQPQHF	TGTGCCAGCAGCGCAAGGGGGAGCAATCAGCCCCAGCATTTT
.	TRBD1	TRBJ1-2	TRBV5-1	CASSLEGQGSGGYTF	TGCGCCAGCAGCTTGGAGGGACAGGGGAGCGGTGGCTACACCTTC
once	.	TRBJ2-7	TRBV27	CASSLRGGTSASEQYF	TGTGCCAGCAGTTTGAGGGGGGGGACGTCGGCTTCCGAGCAGTACTTC
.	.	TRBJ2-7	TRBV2	CASSPSYEQYF	TGTGCCAGCAGTCCTTCCTACGAGCAGTACTTC
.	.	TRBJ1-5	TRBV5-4	CASSSGENSNQPQHF	TGTGCCAGCAGCTCTGGGGAGAATAGCAATCAGCCCCAGCATTTT
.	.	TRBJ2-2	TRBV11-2	CASSPQNVGELFF	TGTGCCAGCAGCCCCCAGAACGTCGGGGAGCTGTTTTTT
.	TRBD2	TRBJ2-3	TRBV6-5	CASSYGGSGTDTQYF	TGTGCCAGCAGTTATGGCGGGAGTGGTACAGATACGCAGTATTTT
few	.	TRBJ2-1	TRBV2	CASSVWGPYNEQFF	TGTGCCAGCAGTGTGTGGGGCCCTTACAATGAGCAGTTCTTC
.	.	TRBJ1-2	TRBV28	CASWPAAGNNYGYTF	TGTGCCAGCTGGCCCGCGGCGGGGAATAACTATGGCTACACCTTC
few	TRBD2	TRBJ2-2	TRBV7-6	CASSPTSGRNGELFF	TGTGCCAGCAGCCCGACTAGCGGGAGAAACGGGGAGCTGTTTTTT
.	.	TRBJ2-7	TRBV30	CAWSSRGEQYF	TGTGCCTGGAGTTCTAGGGGCGAGCAGTACTTC
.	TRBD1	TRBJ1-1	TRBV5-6	CASSLPGQGLNTEAFF	TGTGCCAGCAGCCTCCCGGGACAGGGGTTGAACACTGAAGCTTTCTTT
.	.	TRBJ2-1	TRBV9	CASSVARRYNEQFF	TGTGCCAGCAGCGTAGCTAGGAGGTACAATGAGCAGTTCTTC
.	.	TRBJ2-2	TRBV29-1	CSVVAPHATGELFF	TGCAGCGTTGTAGCCCCCCACGCGACCGGGGAGCTGTTTTTT
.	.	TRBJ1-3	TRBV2	CASSEGSGYGNTIYF	TGTGCCAGCAGTGAAGGATCAGGGTACGGAAACACCATATATTTT
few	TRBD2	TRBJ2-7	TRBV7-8	CASSPSRGVAYEQYF	TGTGCCAGCAGCCCCTCGCGGGGGGTAGCCTACGAGCAGTACTTC
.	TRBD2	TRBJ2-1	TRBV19	CASSMGLAGGPGQFF	TGTGCCAGTAGTATGGGACTAGCGGGAGGGCCGGGGCAGTTCTTC
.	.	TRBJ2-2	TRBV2	CASSLGGARNTGELFF	TGTGCCAGCAGTCTAGGAGGGGCAAGAAACACCGGGGAGCTGTTTTTT
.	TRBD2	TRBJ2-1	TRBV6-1	CASSIAGEANEQFF	TGTGCCAGCAGTATAGCGGGAGAGGCGAATGAGCAGTTCTTC
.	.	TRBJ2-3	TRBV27	CASSFLGGGTDTQYF	TGTGCCAGCAGTTTCCTCGGAGGTGGCACAGATACGCAGTATTTT
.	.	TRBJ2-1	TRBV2	CASSIWTATYNEQFF	TGTGCCAGCAGTATATGGACTGCTACCTACAATGAGCAGTTCTTC
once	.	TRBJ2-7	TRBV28	CASSFADLSYEQYF	TGTGCCAGCAGTTTCGCGGACTTATCCTACGAGCAGTACTTC
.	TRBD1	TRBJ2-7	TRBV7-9	CASSKRGQGDHEQYF	TGTGCCAGCAGCAAACGGGGACAGGGTGACCACGAGCAGTACTTC
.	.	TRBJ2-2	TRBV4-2	CASSQRSTGELFF	TGTGCCAGCAGCCAACGGTCCACCGGGGAGCTGTTTTTT
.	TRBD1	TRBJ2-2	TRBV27	CASSLSGDRGRAGELFF	TGTGCCAGCAGTTTATCGGGAGACAGGGGGCGAGCCGGGGAGCTGTTTTTT
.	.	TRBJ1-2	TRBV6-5	CASRRTALNYGYTF	TGTGCCAGCAGGAGGACAGCGCTCAACTATGGCTACACCTTC
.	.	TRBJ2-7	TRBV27	CASSAQTAYEQYF	TGTGCCAGCTCCGCCCAGACAGCCTACGAGCAGTACTTC
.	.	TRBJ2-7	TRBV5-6	CASSMSDSYEQYF	TGTGCCAGCAGCATGTCTGACAGCTACGAGCAGTACTTC
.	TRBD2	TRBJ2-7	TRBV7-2	CASSSRAAGRVYEQYF	TGTGCCAGCAGCTCCCGAGCAGCGGGAAGGGTCTACGAGCAGTACTTC
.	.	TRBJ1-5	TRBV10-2	CASTPHRDQPQHF	TGCGCCAGCACCCCCCACAGGGATCAGCCCCAGCATTTT
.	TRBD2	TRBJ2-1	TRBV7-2	CASSLAASGPLGNEQFF	TGTGCCAGCAGCTTAGCGGCTAGCGGGCCCCTAGGGAATGAGCAGTTCTTC
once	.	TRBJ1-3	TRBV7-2	CASSSQTDLGNTIYF	TGTGCCAGCAGCTCCCAGACAGACCTTGGAAACACCATATATTTT